This T cell receptor (beta chain) comes out of a study of identical twins. CDR3 length equals 19 residues. J gave up 3 bases and V 0 bases, and 15 bases lay outside the gene matches. Per the germline V gene, CDR1 is ENHRY and CDR2 is SYGVKD. MiXCR, run by TCRdb on the 5' RACE reads, gives a single entry per CDR3 protein. The table has about 920,000 distinct CDR3 sequences, about 12% seen once. This clonotype was seen more than once but under ten times. These data were also reused for a study on yellow fever vaccine responses in identical twins.

Specimen: PBMCs. This TCR derives from a woman between 18 and 29 years old in good health. The chain couples TRBV10-3 to TRBJ2-7; 9 bases are shared with TRBD2. CDR3: CAISESAGAGGAGGYEQYF. The CDR3 DNA follows: TGTGCCATCAGTGAGTCGGCTGGGGCCGGAGGAGCGGGAGGCTACGAGCAGTACTTC.